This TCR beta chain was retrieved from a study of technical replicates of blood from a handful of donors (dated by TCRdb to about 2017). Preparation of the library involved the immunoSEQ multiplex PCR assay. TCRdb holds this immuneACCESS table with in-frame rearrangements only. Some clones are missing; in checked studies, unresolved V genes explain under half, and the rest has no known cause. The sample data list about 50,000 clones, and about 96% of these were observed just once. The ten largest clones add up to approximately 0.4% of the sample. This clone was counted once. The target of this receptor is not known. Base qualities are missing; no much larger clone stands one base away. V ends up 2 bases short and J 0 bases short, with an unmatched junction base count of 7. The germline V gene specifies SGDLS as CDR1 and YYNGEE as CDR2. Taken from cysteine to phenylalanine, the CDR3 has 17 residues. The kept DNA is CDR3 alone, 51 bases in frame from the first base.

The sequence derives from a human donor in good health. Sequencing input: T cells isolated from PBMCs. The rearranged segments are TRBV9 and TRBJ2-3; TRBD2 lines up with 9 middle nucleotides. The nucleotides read TGTGCCAGCAGCGTGGCGAGCGGGAGGACTAGCACAGATACGCAGTATTTT. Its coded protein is CASSVASGRTSTDTQYF.